These 6 T cell receptor beta chains share one sample of origin, sequenced in a study of cytomegalovirus exposure and HLA in healthy donors. 60 Vbeta and 13 Jbeta primers were used in PCR. Only in-frame clones appear in the TCRdb table, and some are missing; sequencing was by immunoSEQ multiplex PCR. The table lists about 160,000 clones, around four fifths of them singletons. Sequencing used PBMCs. The receptors stem from a woman in her fifties or sixties in good health and CMV-seronegative.

This chain joins TRBV4-3 and TRBJ2-3; 11 bases match TRBD2. V was clipped by 5 bases and J by 2 bases; unmatched bases: 6. The CDR3 spans 16 residues. In germline, CDR1 is LGHNA, CDR2 YSLEER. The CDR3 region has the DNA TGCGCCAGCAGCGGGGCGACTAGCGGGGCCACAGATACGCAGTATTTT. It is translated as CASSGATSGATDTQYF.

This clone is a singleton in its sample. V is TRBV13 and J is TRBJ1-1; D is ambiguous. V was shortened by 4 bases and J by 4 bases, with 13 bases between the two germline ends. This CDR3 is 14 amino acids long. Germline V gene data show CDR1 as PRHDT and CDR2 as FYEKMQ (reference sequence). The CDR3 DNA reads as TGTGCCAGCAGCTCTCTTATACGGGGCACTGAAGCTTTCTTT. Its protein product is CASSSLIRGTEAFF.

CDR3 sequence (DNA): TGTGCCAGCAGGGAGGGTTCGTCAAATGACAATGAGCAGTTCTTC. Amino acid sequence: CASREGSSNDNEQFF. The chain employs TRBV9 and TRBJ2-1, with D maybe TRBD2 (6 bases). The V end lost 5 bases, the J end lost 5 bases, and 17 bases lay between the germline ends. This CDR3 is built from 15 residues. Germline-derived CDR1 and CDR2 are SGDLS and YYNGEE.

J is TRBJ1-2 and V is TRBV18; a possible D gene is TRBD1 (6 bases). V was shortened by 6 bases and J by 2 bases, with 16 bases between the two germline ends. Germline lookup yields CDR1 KGHSH and CDR2 LQKENI. This CDR3 is built from 15 residues. CDR3 coding DNA: TGTGCCAGCTCTCAGGGCAGGGGTCCGAACTATGGCTACACCTTC. It translates to CASSQGRGPNYGYTF.

The V gene is TRBV7-9, the J gene TRBJ2-7; TRBD1 is a possible D gene (6 bases). CDR3 length equals 12 residues. The V end lost 0 bases, the J end lost 6 bases, and 6 bases lay between the germline ends. Germline values: CDR1 SEHNR, CDR2 FQNEAQ (reference sequence). The CDR3 here is CASSLAGGEQYF. CDR3 nucleotide sequence: TGTGCCAGCAGCTTAGCAGGGGGCGAGCAGTACTTC.

In its sample, this clone was seen a few times. The chain links TRBV5-4 to TRBJ1-2; the match to TRBD1 covers 8 bases. V was pared by 0 bases and J by 4 bases, with 8 bases of the junction left unmatched. Germline CDR1 SGHNT, CDR2 YYREEE (reference sequence). This CDR3 region has 16 residues. This chain's CDR3 is CASSLDPSGTGYGYTF. DNA for the CDR3: TGTGCCAGCAGCTTGGACCCCTCCGGGACAGGCTATGGCTACACCTTC. Filled out from reference TRBV5-4 and TRBJ1-2, the complete variable domain reads ETGVTQSPTHLIKTRGQQVTLRCSSQSGHNTVSWYQQALGQGPQFIFQYYREEENGRGNFPPRFSGLQFPNYSSELNVNALELDDSALYLCASSLDPSGTGYGYTFGSGTRLTVV.